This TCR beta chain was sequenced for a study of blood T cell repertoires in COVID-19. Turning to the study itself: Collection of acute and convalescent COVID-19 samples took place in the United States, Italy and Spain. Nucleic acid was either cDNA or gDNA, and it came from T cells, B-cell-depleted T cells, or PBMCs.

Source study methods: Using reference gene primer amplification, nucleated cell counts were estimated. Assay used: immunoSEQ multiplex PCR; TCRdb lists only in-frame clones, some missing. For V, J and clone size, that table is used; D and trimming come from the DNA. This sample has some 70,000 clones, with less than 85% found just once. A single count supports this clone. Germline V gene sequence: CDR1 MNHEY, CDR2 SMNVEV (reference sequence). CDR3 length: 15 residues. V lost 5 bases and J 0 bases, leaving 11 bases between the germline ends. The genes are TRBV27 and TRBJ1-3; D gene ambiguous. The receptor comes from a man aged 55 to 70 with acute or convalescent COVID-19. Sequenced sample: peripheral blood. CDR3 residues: CASSQTWSSGNTIYF. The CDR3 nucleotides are TGTGCCAGCAGTCAAACCTGGAGCTCTGGAAACACCATATATTTT.